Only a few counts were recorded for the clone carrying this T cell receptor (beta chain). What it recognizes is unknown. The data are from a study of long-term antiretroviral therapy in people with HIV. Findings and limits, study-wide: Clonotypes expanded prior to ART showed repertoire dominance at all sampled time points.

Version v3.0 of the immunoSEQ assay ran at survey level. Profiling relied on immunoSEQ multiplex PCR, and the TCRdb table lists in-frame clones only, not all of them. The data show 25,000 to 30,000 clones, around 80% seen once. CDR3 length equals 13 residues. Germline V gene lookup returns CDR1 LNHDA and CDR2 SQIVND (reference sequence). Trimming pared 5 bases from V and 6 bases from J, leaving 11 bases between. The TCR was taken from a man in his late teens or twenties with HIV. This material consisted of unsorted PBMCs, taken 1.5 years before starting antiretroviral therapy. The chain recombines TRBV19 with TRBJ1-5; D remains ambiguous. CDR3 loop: CASSQGVRQPQHF. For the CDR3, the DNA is TGTGCCAGTAGTCAAGGCGTTCGTCAGCCCCAGCATTTT.